Presented here are 2 T cell receptor beta chains from one specimen sequenced in a study of blood T cell repertoires in COVID-19. The method was immunoSEQ multiplex PCR; TCRdb's version includes in-frame clones alone and lacks a portion of them. The data show about 130,000 clones, around 88% seen once. Sequenced sample: peripheral blood. The receptors originated from a man in his sixties with active or convalescent COVID-19.

The genes are TRBV7-2 and TRBJ1-2, with 7 bases identical to TRBD1. The CDR3 has 14 residues. The V and J ends lost 3 bases and 7 bases, in that order; junction bases with no gene match: 8. In germline, CDR1 is SGHTA, CDR2 FQGNSA. DNA of the CDR3: TGTGCCAGCAGCTTTCTGGGAGACAGGGCTGGCTACACCTTC. Protein: CASSFLGDRAGYTF. Filled out from reference TRBV7-2 and TRBJ1-2, the complete variable domain reads GAGVSQSPSNKVTEKGKDVELRCDPISGHTALYWYRQSLGQGLEFLIYFQGNSAPDKSGLPSDRFSAERTGGSVSTLTIQRTQQEDSAVYLCASSFLGDRAGYTFGSGTRLTVV.

V is TRBV5-1 and J is TRBJ2-3; 7 bases are shared with TRBD1. This CDR3 spans 16 amino acids. Trimming removed 4 bases from V and 5 bases from J; junction bases left unmatched: 13. CDR1 and CDR2 from the germline V gene are SGHRS and YFSETQ. The CDR3: CASSKSRGDSGDTQYF. In DNA, the CDR3 is TGCGCCAGCAGCAAATCCCGTGGGGACAGCGGAGATACGCAGTATTTT.